These 24 T cell receptor beta chains came from one sample sequenced in a study of CD8 T cells in Susac syndrome. Random-hexamer reverse transcription was applied to about 0.5 to 1 ug RNA. TCRdb redid the calling of the immunoSEQ multiplex PCR reads with MiXCR, one entry per CDR3 protein. The sample yields roughly 150,000 distinct CDR3 sequences, around 95% seen once. Sequencing input: CD4+ T cells from PBMCs. The receptors were sampled from a human donor with Susac syndrome.

The V gene is TRBV25-1, the J gene TRBJ1-2; perhaps TRBD1 as D (6 bases). Germline assignment: CDR1 MGHDK and CDR2 SYGVNS. CDR3 length: 14 residues. The ends were cut back, 4 bases at V and 5 bases at J, with 14 bases in the middle. As DNA, the CDR3 is TGTGCCAGCAGTGCCGGGGGGGCGAATTATGGCTACACCTTC. Amino acids: CASSAGGANYGYTF.

J is TRBJ2-7 and V is TRBV4-1; D possibly matches TRBD1 or TRBD2 (5 bases each). V was shortened by 3 bases and J by 3 bases, with 15 bases between the two germline ends. The CDR3 sequence is 15 residues long. Per the germline V gene, CDR1 is MGHRA and CDR2 is YSYEKL. The CDR3 spells CASSQIGASLYEQYF. DNA for the CDR3: TGCGCCAGCAGCCAGATCGGGGCCAGCCTCTACGAGCAGTACTTC.

The chain links TRBV20-1 to TRBJ2-7, with TRBD1 identical over 9 bases. Trimming at V came to 0 bases and at J to 3 bases, leaving 9 bases not matched to a gene. The CDR3 covers 16 residues. CDR1 DFQATT and CDR2 SNEGSKA come from the germline V gene (reference sequence). CDR3 sequence (DNA): TGCAGTGCTAGAGATCCTTGGGGACAGGGTAACTACGAGCAGTACTTC. This gives the protein CSARDPWGQGNYEQYF.

This clonotype is a singleton in its sample. The chain uses TRBV14 and TRBJ2-7; D uncertain. Germline loops: CDR1 SGHDN, CDR2 FVKESK. The CDR3 is made up of 14 amino acids. V gave up 2 bases and J gave up 4 bases, with 12 bases separating them. CDR3 DNA: TGTGCCAGCAGCCAAACGGTGGGGATTTACGAGCAGTACTTC. Amino acids: CASSQTVGIYEQYF.

J is TRBJ2-1 and V is TRBV5-1; 7 positions agree with TRBD2. Germline assignment: CDR1 SGHRS and CDR2 YFSETQ. The CDR3 loop spans 13 amino acids. Unmatched junction bases numbered 2, after V lost 0 bases and J lost 8 bases. The CDR3 sequence is CASSLAGRYEQFF. CDR3 DNA sequence: TGCGCCAGCAGCTTGGCCGGGAGGTATGAGCAGTTCTTC.

This clonotype was seen once. The V gene is TRBV3-1, the J gene TRBJ2-1; D unclear. The CDR3 is 15 amino acids. Trimming pared 0 bases from V and 0 bases from J, leaving 6 bases between. Germline lookup yields CDR1 LGHDT and CDR2 YNNKEL (reference sequence). DNA for the CDR3: TGTGCCAGCAGCCAAGAGGACCTCTCCTACAATGAGCAGTTCTTC. Translation gives CASSQEDLSYNEQFF.

This chain uses TRBV7-2 with TRBJ2-7; 8 nucleotides agree with TRBD2. Germline V CDR1 and CDR2: SGHTA, FQGNSA. The CDR3 loop spans 14 amino acids. V was pared by 5 bases and J by 6 bases, with 9 bases of the junction left unmatched. CDR3 region: CASSETSGIIEQYF. The CDR3 DNA reads TGTGCCAGCAGCGAAACTAGCGGCATTATCGAGCAGTACTTC. Full variable domain (missing parts from reference TRBV7-2 and TRBJ2-7): GAGVSQSPSNKVTEKGKDVELRCDPISGHTALYWYRQSLGQGLEFLIYFQGNSAPDKSGLPSDRFSAERTGGSVSTLTIQRTQQEDSAVYLCASSETSGIIEQYFGPGTRLTVT.

Written as DNA, the CDR3 is TGTGCCAGCAGCGCGTGGGACGGTTACACTGAAGCTTTCTTT. Encoded protein: CASSAWDGYTEAFF. The chain has TRBV9 and TRBJ1-1; TRBD1 might be the D (5 bases). The CDR3 is 14 residues long. Germline V CDR1 and CDR2: SGDLS, YYNGEE. Between the trimmed V and J ends, which lost 3 bases and 3 bases, there was a span of 12 bases.

The rearrangement links TRBV4-1 to TRBJ2-3, with D uncertain. The germline V and J ends were trimmed by 2 bases and 0 bases, with 9 bases remaining between them. CDR3 size: 15 residues. Germline CDR1 and CDR2: MGHRA and YSYEKL. CDR3 protein: CASSQRMTSTDTQYF. In DNA, the CDR3 is TGCGCCAGCAGCCAACGGATGACTAGCACAGATACGCAGTATTTT.

The CDR3 DNA follows: TGCAGTGCTAGAGATCTAGGGGCCCGAGAGACCCAGTACTTC. This sequence encodes CSARDLGARETQYF. The rearrangement links TRBV20-1 to TRBJ2-5; maybe TRBD1 (5 bases). The CDR3 has 14 residues. The germline V gene encodes CDR1 DFQATT and CDR2 SNEGSKA (reference sequence). Between the trimmed V and J ends, which lost 0 bases and 4 bases, there was a span of 12 bases.

The chain recombines TRBV5-4 with TRBJ2-1; 8 bases agree with TRBD1. This CDR3 has 15 residues. Germline CDR1 SGHNT, CDR2 YYREEE (reference sequence). V was pared by 3 bases and J by 6 bases, with 8 bases of the junction left unmatched. For the CDR3, the DNA is TGTGCCAGCAGCTCCCCTGGACAGGGCGCCAATGAGCAGTTCTTC. Encoded protein: CASSSPGQGANEQFF.

CDR3 nucleotide sequence: TGTGCCAGCCAACTTGGGACAGCCTACTCCTACGAGCAGTACTTC. Protein: CASQLGTAYSYEQYF. The chain links TRBV6-2 or TRBV6-3 to TRBJ2-7; TRBD1 agrees at 7 bases. V was clipped by 8 bases and J by 0 bases; unmatched bases: 10. CDR1 and CDR2 (germline): MNHEY, SVGEGT. The CDR3 totals 15 residues.

This chain uses TRBV7-2 with TRBJ2-5; D call uncertain. The CDR3 loop spans 13 amino acids. CDR1 and CDR2 from the germline V gene are SGHTA and FQGNSA. The V and J ends lost 5 bases and 4 bases respectively, with 11 bases between them. This CDR3 is CASSREGPETQYF. The CDR3 coding sequence is TGTGCCAGCAGCCGAGAAGGGCCAGAGACCCAGTACTTC. Combining the CDR3 with reference TRBV7-2 and TRBJ2-5 gives the whole variable domain GAGVSQSPSNKVTEKGKDVELRCDPISGHTALYWYRQSLGQGLEFLIYFQGNSAPDKSGLPSDRFSAERTGGSVSTLTIQRTQQEDSAVYLCASSREGPETQYFGPGTRLLVL.

The gene calls are TRBV29-1 and TRBJ2-1; TRBD1 matches at 12 bases. The CDR3 loop spans 16 amino acids. CDR1 is SQVTM, CDR2 ANQGSEA, per germline. Unmatched junction bases numbered 9, after V lost 3 bases and J lost 6 bases. This CDR3 reads CSVEGIRDRGLNEQFF. The CDR3 coding sequence is TGCAGCGTTGAGGGTATCCGGGACAGGGGGCTCAATGAGCAGTTCTTC.

This chain links TRBV7-3 with TRBJ2-6; maybe TRBD2 (5 bases). Trimming took 5 bases from V and 0 from J, leaving 8 bases between them. CDR3 length: 15 residues. Per germline, CDR1 SGHTA and CDR2 FQGTGA. The CDR3 loop reads CASSPDFSGANVLTF. The CDR3 coding sequence is TGTGCCAGCAGCCCGGACTTCTCTGGGGCCAACGTCCTGACTTTC.

The rearrangement joins TRBV6-2 or TRBV6-3 to TRBJ2-7; D gene unclear. Germline V lookup: CDR1 MNHEY, CDR2 SVGEGT. Between the trimmed V and J ends, which lost 4 bases and 3 bases, there was a span of 4 bases. The CDR3 loop spans 11 amino acids. CDR3 loop: CASSFVYEQYF. In DNA, the CDR3 is TGTGCCAGCAGTTTCGTCTACGAGCAGTACTTC.

The V and J genes are TRBV2 and TRBJ1-2; D is undetermined. The CDR3 has 13 amino acids. V was pared by 4 bases and J by 2 bases, with 8 bases between. Germline V gives CDR1 SNHLY, CDR2 FYNNEI. The CDR3 sequence is CASSVGPNYGYTF. The DNA for the CDR3 is TGTGCCAGCAGTGTTGGACCCAACTATGGCTACACCTTC.

The chain joins TRBV5-6 to TRBJ2-3; the D call may be TRBD1 or TRBD2 (5 bases each). This CDR3 contains 15 residues. The germline gives CDR1 SGHDT, CDR2 YYEEEE. Trimming shortened V by 0 bases and J by 0 bases, and 8 bases separated the two germline ends. CDR3 nucleotide sequence: TGTGCCAGCAGCTTGGCTGGGGGAAGCACAGATACGCAGTATTTT. Translated: CASSLAGGSTDTQYF.

The J gene is TRBJ1-1, the V gene TRBV27; 10 positions match TRBD1. V shed 6 bases, J shed 8 bases, and the junction held 6 bases outside the gene matches. Germline CDR1 MNHEY, CDR2 SMNVEV (reference sequence). The length of the CDR3 is 13 residues. This CDR3 is CASSPDRGREAFF. CDR3 coding DNA: TGTGCCAGCAGCCCGGACAGGGGGAGGGAAGCTTTCTTT.

V and J are TRBV12-3 or TRBV12-4 and TRBJ1-1; D is perhaps TRBD1 (5 bases). Trimming left V 7 bases short and J 1 base short, with 16 bases between. The CDR3 sequence is 15 residues long. CDR3 bases: TGTGCCAGCATCCCCAGGGACCCGAGGAACACTGAAGCTTTCTTT. Its translation: CASIPRDPRNTEAFF.

This chain uses TRBV20-1 with TRBJ2-1; 11 bases agree with TRBD2. CDR1 is DFQATT and CDR2 is SNEGSKA in the germline V gene (reference sequence). CDR3 size: 15 residues. V lost 3 bases and J lost 6; bases outside the gene matches: 7. The CDR3 bases are TGCAGTGCTAGTCCACTAGCGGGGGCCTCCAATGAGCAGTTCTTC. Its translation: CSASPLAGASNEQFF.

This rearrangement joins TRBV6-1 to TRBJ2-6, with D possibly TRBD2 on 6 matching bases. This CDR3 is built from 15 residues. Germline V gene lookup returns CDR1 MNHNS and CDR2 SASEGT. V was shortened by 7 bases and J by 0 bases, with 10 bases between the two germline ends. The CDR3 protein is CASKRESSGANVLTF. Here the CDR3 DNA reads TGTGCCAGCAAACGGGAGAGCTCTGGGGCCAACGTCCTGACTTTC.

The genes are TRBV29-1 and TRBJ1-5, with 7 bases matching TRBD1. The V and J ends lost 6 bases and 7 bases, in that order; junction bases with no gene match: 9. The CDR3 runs to 13 residues. Germline CDR1 is SQVTM and CDR2 is ANQGSEA. The CDR3 nucleotides read TGCAGCGTCCAACAGGGGATCGGGCAGCCCCAGCATTTT. This translates into CSVQQGIGQPQHF.

The chain links TRBV29-1 to TRBJ2-1, with D hard to call. Trimming took 8 bases from V and 0 from J, leaving 5 bases between them. The CDR3 contains 11 residues. The germline CDR1 and CDR2 sequences are SQVTM and ANQGSEA. The CDR3 DNA reads as TGCAGCCACTCCTCCTACAATGAGCAGTTCTTC. This gives the protein CSHSSYNEQFF.